Here is one T cell receptor (beta chain) with its context. A junction boundary mismatches the germline segment, possibly from a read error. The authors' processing: For nucleated cells, counts were estimated from reference gene primer amplification. The protocol was immunoSEQ multiplex PCR, while the TCRdb copy is restricted to in-frame clones and leaves out a portion. V, J and clone size are taken as reported in that table, and D and trimming were inferred from the DNA itself. The table lists tens of thousands of clones, 70% to 90% of them singletons. This entry belongs to a study of blood T cell repertoires in COVID-19. Germline CDR1 is KGHDR and CDR2 is SFDVKD. CDR3 length: 15 amino acids.

The receptor comes from a human donor with acute or convalescent COVID-19. The donor label of this sample is uncertain. The chain has TRBV24-1 and TRBJ2-1; D is ambiguous. The specimen was peripheral blood. CDR3 loop: CATSDWAASYNEQFF. CDR3 DNA sequence: TGTGCCACCAGCGATTGGGCAGCATCCTACAATGAGCAGTTCTTC.